The rows below give T cell receptor beta chains drawn from one sample of a study of cytomegalovirus exposure and HLA in healthy donors. The data were produced by immunoSEQ multiplex PCR, yet TCRdb's version contains in-frame clones alone and is incomplete. Of approximately 88,000 clones in the sample, about four fifths were seen once. Sequencing input: PBMCs. Receptors were obtained from a woman aged 18-29 years in good health and CMV-seropositive. Each CDR3 is given with its conserved first and last residue. A D gene is named only where the DNA matches it firmly. Expanded clones get a size class; other rows say once, few or many, or leave the size out.

V gene	J gene	D gene	clone size	CDR3 DNA	CDR3 protein
TRBV9	TRBJ2-5	.	.	TGTGCCAGCAGCGTAGGAGGGGGCCAAGAGACCCAGTACTTC	CASSVGGGQETQYF
TRBV2	TRBJ2-3	TRBD2	.	TGTGCCAGCAGTGAAGGTAGCGGGGTACTAGTAGGAACGCAGTATTTT	CASSEGSGVLVGTQYF
TRBV27	TRBJ1-2	.	.	TGTGCCAGCAGTTTCCTGGAGGGGTCTGGCTACACCTTC	CASSFLEGSGYTF
TRBV5-1	TRBJ1-1	TRBD1	.	TGCGCCAGCAGCGGACCCGGACAGGGCACTGAAGCTTTCTTT	CASSGPGQGTEAFF
TRBV28	TRBJ2-3	TRBD2	.	TGTGCCAGCAGTTTAGCGGGGGGGCCTCGTTATACGCAGTATTTT	CASSLAGGPRYTQYF
TRBV5-1	TRBJ2-3	TRBD2	.	TGCGCCAGCAGCCCCACGCTAGCGGGGGACACAGATACGCAGTATTTT	CASSPTLAGDTDTQYF
TRBV7-9	TRBJ2-7	.	medium-sized	TGTGCCAGCAGCTTAGCCCTGGGGGGACTTACCGAGCAGTACTTC	CASSLALGGLTEQYF
TRBV5-8	TRBJ2-1	.	.	TGTGCCAGCAGCCCCCACCTGGGGGGGCAGTGGAATGAGCAGTTCTTC	CASSPHLGGQWNEQFF
TRBV5-4	TRBJ1-3	.	.	TGTGCCAGCAGCCCGGTCGCCTCTGGAAACACCATATATTTT	CASSPVASGNTIYF
TRBV4-3	TRBJ2-7	TRBD1	.	TGCGCCAGCAGCCAAGATCTGGGAAGGCCGGGACAGGGGGACGAGCAGTACTTC	CASSQDLGRPGQGDEQYF
TRBV19	TRBJ2-3	.	.	TGTGCCAGTAGTATAACCCGGGGAACAAATGAATACACAGATACGCAGTATTTT	CASSITRGTNEYTDTQYF
TRBV10-2	TRBJ2-1	.	.	TGCGCCAGCAGTGAGTCGGCCCAGCCCGGAGGGTTCTTC	CASSESAQPGGFF
TRBV10-3	TRBJ2-2	.	.	TGTGCCATCAGTGAACGACCGGGACACAACACCGGGGAGCTGTTTTTT	CAISERPGHNTGELFF
TRBV10-3	TRBJ2-1	TRBD1	.	TGTGCCATCGACTTGTCTCCCGGGACAGGGTCCGACAATGAGCAGTTCTTC	CAIDLSPGTGSDNEQFF
TRBV20-1	TRBJ1-1	.	.	TGCAGTGCATCGGGGTACCCTGAAGCTTTCTTT	CSASGYPEAFF
TRBV30	TRBJ1-3	.	.	TGTGCCTGGAGTCTCGGGTCTGGAAACACCATATATTTT	CAWSLGSGNTIYF
TRBV11-3	TRBJ2-1	.	.	TGTGCCAGCAGCTCTTCCTGGTTAGACGGGGGCAATGAGCAGTTCTTC	CASSSSWLDGGNEQFF
TRBV7-8	TRBJ1-2	TRBD1	.	TGTGCCAGCTCCCGGAAGGGGGCTACTATAGATGGCTACACCTTC	CASSRKGATIDGYTF
TRBV6-5	TRBJ2-2	.	.	TGTGCCAGCAGGCACGGCACCGGGGAGCTGTTTTTT	CASRHGTGELFF
TRBV6-4	TRBJ2-2	TRBD1	.	TGTGCCAGCAGTGACTCGAGGGGGCGCACCGGGGAGCTGTTTTTT	CASSDSRGRTGELFF
TRBV6-1	TRBJ1-1	.	once	TGTGCCAGCAGGAGGGAGGTGAACACTGAAGCTTTCTTT	CASRREVNTEAFF
TRBV4-3	TRBJ1-2	.	.	TGCGCCAGCAGCCGAGACAGCTATGGCTACACCTTC	CASSRDSYGYTF
TRBV11-2	TRBJ2-2	.	.	TGTGCCAGCAGCTCTGGACAGCTCACCGGGGAGCTGTTTTTT	CASSSGQLTGELFF
TRBV10-2	TRBJ2-5	.	.	TGCGCCAGCAGTGATGAAGCGGCGGGGCAAGAGACCCAGTACTTC	CASSDEAAGQETQYF
TRBV9	TRBJ2-7	.	.	TGTGCCAGCAGCGTAGGGGGCAGAAAATACGAGCAGTACTTC	CASSVGGRKYEQYF
TRBV27	TRBJ2-6	.	.	TGTGCCAGCATGGGGCAACACTCTGGGGCCAACGTCCTGACTTTC	CASMGQHSGANVLTF
TRBV19	TRBJ1-2	.	once	TGTGCCAGTAGTATAGCTACAGGGACGGACTATGGCTACACCTTC	CASSIATGTDYGYTF
TRBV5-1	TRBJ1-3	TRBD1	.	TGCGCCAGCAGCTTGGGGGACAGGGACAACACCATATATTTT	CASSLGDRDNTIYF
TRBV6-6	TRBJ1-3	.	once	TGTGCCAGCAGTCCCGAGGGCAGCGCCTCTGGAAACACCATATATTTT	CASSPEGSASGNTIYF
TRBV28	TRBJ1-5	.	.	TGTGCCAGCAGTTTGCCCAGACATAGCAATCAGCCCCAGCATTTT	CASSLPRHSNQPQHF
TRBV19	TRBJ1-5	.	.	TGTGCCAGTTGGACAGTTGATAGCAATCAGCCCCAGCATTTT	CASWTVDSNQPQHF
TRBV4-3	TRBJ2-3	TRBD1	.	TGCGCCAGCAGCCTGTGGGGACAGGGGATTGCAGATACGCAGTATTTT	CASSLWGQGIADTQYF
TRBV2	TRBJ1-5	.	.	TGTGCCAGCAGTGGATATGCGGGAAGGGGCAATCAGCCCCAGCATTTT	CASSGYAGRGNQPQHF
TRBV29-1	TRBJ2-1	TRBD2	.	TGCAGCGTCACGCCTAGCGGGGTTCACCAGAGCTCCTACAATGAGCAGTTCTTC	CSVTPSGVHQSSYNEQFF
TRBV4-2	TRBJ2-7	.	.	TGTGCCAGCAGCCAAGTTTTATCCTACGAGCAGTACTTC	CASSQVLSYEQYF
TRBV19	TRBJ1-1	.	.	TGTGCCAGTAGCGAGCCTTGGGAGGGTGGCACTGAAGCTTTCTTT	CASSEPWEGGTEAFF
TRBV7-2	TRBJ2-1	.	few	TGTGCCAGCAGGTTAGGGGGGGGCAATGAGCAGTTCTTC	CASRLGGGNEQFF
TRBV11-3	TRBJ1-1	.	.	TGTGCCAGCAGCTTGGGCAGGCTGGACACTGAAGCTTTCTTT	CASSLGRLDTEAFF
TRBV6-5	TRBJ2-4	TRBD2	.	TGTGCCAGCAGTTCTAGCGGGGGGACCAAAAACATTCAGTACTTC	CASSSSGGTKNIQYF
TRBV9	TRBJ2-7	.	.	TGTGCCAGCAGCGTAGACGGGGTCTCGAGGGAGCAGTACTTC	CASSVDGVSREQYF
TRBV9	TRBJ2-3	TRBD1	.	TGTGCCAGCAGCGCTCAGGCACAGGGGCGCACAGATACGCAGTATTTT	CASSAQAQGRTDTQYF
TRBV12-5	TRBJ2-7	TRBD1	.	TGTGCTAGTGGTCCATACCTCCGGGACAGGTACAACGAGCAGTACTTC	CASGPYLRDRYNEQYF
TRBV9	TRBJ1-3	.	.	TGTGCCAGCAGCGGGGGCGTGGGTGGAAACACCATATATTTT	CASSGGVGGNTIYF
TRBV7-9	TRBJ2-3	.	.	TGTGCCAGCAGCTCCCCGGAGGCCAGGCGCGGTGGAGATACGCAGTATTTT	CASSSPEARRGGDTQYF
TRBV7-2	TRBJ2-5	TRBD2	.	TGTGCCAGCAGCCGCCGGGGGGAGAAAGAGACCCAGTACTTC	CASSRRGEKETQYF
TRBV18	TRBJ2-3	TRBD2	.	TGTGCCAGCTTAGAGCGGGGGGGCCGATCAGATACGCAGTATTTT	CASLERGGRSDTQYF
TRBV6-1	TRBJ1-4	.	few	TGTGCCAGCATTGGCTCTAATGAAAAACTGTTTTTT	CASIGSNEKLFF
TRBV7-8	TRBJ2-5	.	few	TGTGCCAGCAGCCTGGAGCGTCCAGAGACCCAGTACTTC	CASSLERPETQYF
TRBV25-1	TRBJ1-4	TRBD1	.	TGTGCCAGCAGCCCGGGACAGGGGGGGTTTAGTACTGAAAAACTGTTTTTT	CASSPGQGGFSTEKLFF
TRBV30	TRBJ2-5	.	.	TGTGCCTGGAGTGGGGGACTTCTAGATTCCCAGTACTTC	CAWSGGLLDSQYF
TRBV6-7	TRBJ1-2	TRBD1	.	TGTGCCAGCAGAAGCCCCCGGGACAGGAAAAACTGGGGCTACACCTTC	CASRSPRDRKNWGYTF
TRBV7-9	TRBJ2-1	TRBD2	.	TGTGCCAGAGGGACTAGCGGGGGCAATGAGCAGTTCTTC	CARGTSGGNEQFF
TRBV27	TRBJ1-5	.	.	TGTGCCAGCAGTCTCGCACGGGGGAATCAGCCCCAGCATTTT	CASSLARGNQPQHF
TRBV5-4	TRBJ2-5	TRBD2	.	TGTGCCAGCAGCGTACTAGCGGGGAATTGGGGAGAGACCCAGTACTTC	CASSVLAGNWGETQYF